These 17 T cell receptor beta chains originate from one sample sequenced in a study of blood T cell repertoires in COVID-19. This table comes from immunoSEQ multiplex PCR, and its TCRdb copy is limited to in-frame clones, with some not included. The table includes around 100,000 clones, roughly 80% detected once. The sample was peripheral blood. Every receptor here comes from a man in his sixties with acute or convalescent COVID-19.

The rearrangement uses TRBV6-4 and TRBJ2-3, with 8 nucleotides matching TRBD2. Germline V gives CDR1 MRHNA, CDR2 SNTAGT. V lost 6 bases, J lost 4 bases, and 15 bases stayed unmatched. CDR3 length: 17 amino acids. CDR3 coding DNA: TGTGCCAGCAGCCCGGCGCGCTCGGGAGGGGGTTCAGATACGCAGTATTTT. It translates to CASSPARSGGGSDTQYF.

The chain recombines TRBV10-3 with TRBJ2-3; 8 bases are a match to TRBD2. CDR3 length equals 15 residues. V was clipped by 4 bases and J by 3 bases; unmatched bases: 6. Germline loops: CDR1 ENHRY, CDR2 SYGVKD. The CDR3 protein is CAISGAGGETDTQYF. In nucleotides, the CDR3 is TGTGCCATCAGTGGGGCGGGAGGCGAGACAGATACGCAGTATTTT.

The V gene is TRBV5-8, the J gene TRBJ1-5; D unresolved. V was clipped by 1 base and J by 9 bases, with 14 bases between them. The CDR3 has 14 amino acids. Germline V CDR1 and CDR2: SGHTS, YDEGEE. The CDR3 nucleotides are TGTGCCAGCAGCTTGAGCCAGCCGTCGGGGCCCCAGCATTTT. It is translated as CASSLSQPSGPQHF. Using reference TRBV5-8 and TRBJ1-5 for the parts outside the CDR3, the full variable domain is EAGVTQSPTHLIKTRGQQATLRCSPISGHTSVYWYQQALGLGLQFLLWYDEGEERNRGNFPPRFSGRQFPNYSSELNVNALELEDSALYLCASSLSQPSGPQHFGDGTRLSIL.

This clone was recorded only once. This chain joins TRBV11-2 and TRBJ2-1; D gene ambiguous. The CDR3 loop spans 17 amino acids. Per the germline V gene, CDR1 is SGHAT and CDR2 is FQNNGV. Trimming shortened V by 0 bases and J by 0 bases, and 12 bases separated the two germline ends. CDR3 nucleotide sequence: TGTGCCAGCAGCTTAGACCCCCCCGTGAGCTCCTACAATGAGCAGTTCTTC. As protein: CASSLDPPVSSYNEQFF.

This chain connects TRBV20-1 to TRBJ2-7; unclear D gene. The germline V and J ends were trimmed by 4 bases and 4 bases, with 8 bases remaining between them. Germline loops: CDR1 DFQATT, CDR2 SNEGSKA (reference sequence). The CDR3 has 11 residues. CDR3 sequence reads: CSATPPYEQYF. CDR3 DNA: TGCAGTGCTACTCCCCCTTACGAGCAGTACTTC.

This clone was counted once. The rearrangement joins TRBV19 to TRBJ2-2, with 7 nucleotides matching TRBD1. V trimming: 9 bases; J trimming: 0 bases; junction bases outside the gene matches: 7. Germline lookup yields CDR1 LNHDA and CDR2 SQIVND (reference sequence). This CDR3 is built from 15 residues. CDR3 in amino acids: CASLTGTANTGELFF. CDR3 DNA: TGTGCCAGCCTCACCGGGACAGCGAACACCGGGGAGCTGTTTTTT. Looking up the rest from reference TRBV19 and TRBJ2-2 gives the full variable domain: DGGITQSPKYLFRKEGQNVTLSCEQNLNHDAMYWYRQDPGQGLRLIYYSQIVNDFQKGDIAEGYSVSREKKESFPLTVTSAQKNPTAFYLCASLTGTANTGELFFGEGSRLTVL.

The genes are TRBV7-2 and TRBJ2-3; possibly TRBD2 for D (5 bases). Per the germline V gene, CDR1 is SGHTA and CDR2 is FQGNSA. The CDR3 is 14 residues long. Trimming shortened V by 0 bases and J by 4 bases, and 8 bases separated the two germline ends. DNA of the CDR3: TGTGCCAGCAGCTTAGCGGGAGAACCAGATACGCAGTATTTT. It yields the protein CASSLAGEPDTQYF.

This clone has only a few counts. V usage is TRBV7-2 and J usage is TRBJ2-7; 9 bases line up with TRBD1. Germline CDR1 is SGHTA and CDR2 is FQGNSA. This CDR3 is 16 amino acids long. V was pared by 2 bases and J by 5 bases, with 10 bases of the junction left unmatched. CDR3 in DNA: TGTGCCAGCAGCTTACGTCGAGGACAGGGGAGGAACGAGCAGTACTTC. This gives the protein CASSLRRGQGRNEQYF.

The chain uses TRBV6-6 and TRBJ1-5, with D hard to call. This CDR3 has 17 residues. The V gene's germline CDR1 is MNHNY and CDR2 SVGAGI (reference sequence). Trimming cost V 5 bases and J 0 bases, with 17 bases left between them. CDR3 nucleotide sequence: TGTGCCAGCAGTCCAGACTCGGTGCCTTATAGCAATCAGCCCCAGCATTTT. This codes for CASSPDSVPYSNQPQHF.

V gene TRBV6-2 or TRBV6-3 combines with J gene TRBJ1-4; TRBD1 agrees at 8 bases. CDR3 length: 15 residues. The J segment lost 5 bases and the V segment lost 6 bases, leaving 8 bases of the junction unmatched. Germline V lookup: CDR1 MNHEY, CDR2 SVGEGT. CDR3 in DNA: TGTGCCAGCAGCCCTGGACAGGGCTGGAATGAAAAACTGTTTTTT. This translates into CASSPGQGWNEKLFF.

This clone has just one count. This sequence joins TRBV29-1 and TRBJ2-7; tentatively, D is TRBD2 (5 bases). This CDR3 has 13 residues. Looked up from germline, CDR1 is SQVTM and CDR2 is ANQGSEA. Deletions cut 7 bases from V and 1 base from J, with 14 bases between. This CDR3 reads CSGLGGGSYEQYF. The CDR3 DNA is TGCAGCGGCTTAGGAGGTGGGTCCTACGAGCAGTACTTC.

CDR3 in DNA: TGCGCCGGGGGAAAAGCGGGAGTGGGGTACGAGCAGTACTTC. It specifies CAGGKAGVGYEQYF. The J gene is TRBJ2-7, the V gene TRBV10-1, with 8 bases that match TRBD2. The V gene's germline CDR1 is WNHNN and CDR2 SYGVQD (reference sequence). V lost 11 bases to trimming and J lost 4 bases; unmatched junction nucleotides: 13. This CDR3 is built from 14 residues.

This chain uses TRBV7-3 with TRBJ2-5; TRBD2 might be the D (6 bases). The CDR3 loop spans 13 amino acids. CDR1 and CDR2 from the germline V gene are SGHTA and FQGTGA. Trimming cost V 2 bases and J 2 bases, with 6 bases left between them. In nucleotides, the CDR3 is TGTGCCAGCAGCTTACTAGCGCAAGAGACCCAGTACTTC. Residues: CASSLLAQETQYF. Drawing the rest from reference TRBV7-3 and TRBJ2-5, the complete variable domain is GAGVSQTPSNKVTEKGKYVELRCDPISGHTALYWYRQSLGQGPEFLIYFQGTGAADDSGLPNDRFFAVRPEGSVSTLKIQRTERGDSAVYLCASSLLAQETQYFGPGTRLLVL.

This chain joins TRBV6-5 and TRBJ2-5; D is perhaps TRBD1 (6 bases). From germline, CDR1 is MNHEY and CDR2 SVGAGI. The CDR3 contains 16 residues. The ends were cut back, 0 bases at V and 4 bases at J, with 15 bases in the middle. CDR3 sequence: CASSYSRQVGIETQYF. The CDR3, as DNA: TGTGCCAGCAGTTACTCGAGACAGGTGGGGATAGAGACCCAGTACTTC.

The chain has TRBV10-1 and TRBJ1-1; no clear D gene. V lost 8 bases to trimming and J lost 0 bases, with 13 bases between them. The germline V gene encodes CDR1 WNHNN and CDR2 SYGVQD (reference sequence). The CDR3 is made up of 14 amino acids. The chain's CDR3 is CASFRSLMNTEAFF. For the CDR3, the DNA is TGCGCCAGCTTTCGGAGTCTTATGAACACTGAAGCTTTCTTT.

This clone was recorded a few times. This chain joins TRBV5-1 and TRBJ2-7; D possibly corresponds to TRBD2 (7 bases). Trimming took 0 bases from V and 2 from J, leaving 15 bases between them. Germline CDR1 is SGHRS and CDR2 is YFSETQ. The CDR3 extends over 16 amino acids. The CDR3 region is CASSLAGGGLAYEQYF. DNA for the CDR3: TGCGCCAGCAGCTTGGCCGGCGGGGGCCTTGCCTACGAGCAGTACTTC. Full variable domain (rest looked up from reference TRBV5-1 and TRBJ2-7): KAGVTQTPRYLIKTRGQQVTLSCSPISGHRSVSWYQQTPGQGLQFLFEYFSETQRNKGNFPGRFSGRQFSNSRSEMNVSTLELGDSALYLCASSLAGGGLAYEQYFGPGTRLTVT.

This clone was counted once. The sample has other DNA sequences that encode this CDR3 too. The chain links TRBV25-1 to TRBJ2-1; possibly TRBD2 for D (5 bases). Trimming removed 3 bases at V and 0 bases at J, with 6 bases between. Per the germline V gene, CDR1 is MGHDK and CDR2 is SYGVNS. The CDR3 spans 14 residues. The CDR3 DNA reads as TGTGCCAGCAGTGAGGGGAGCTCCTACAATGAGCAGTTCTTC. This sequence encodes CASSEGSSYNEQFF.